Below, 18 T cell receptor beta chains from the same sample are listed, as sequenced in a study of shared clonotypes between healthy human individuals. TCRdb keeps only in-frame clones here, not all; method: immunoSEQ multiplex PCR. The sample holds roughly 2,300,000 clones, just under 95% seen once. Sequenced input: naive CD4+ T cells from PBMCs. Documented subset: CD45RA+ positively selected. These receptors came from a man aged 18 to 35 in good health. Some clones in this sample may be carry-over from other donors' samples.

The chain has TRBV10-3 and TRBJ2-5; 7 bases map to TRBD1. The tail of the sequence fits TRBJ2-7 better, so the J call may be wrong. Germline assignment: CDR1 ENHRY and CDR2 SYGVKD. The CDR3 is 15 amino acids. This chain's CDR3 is CAISDPRQGSYEQYF. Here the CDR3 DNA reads TGTGCCATCAGTGATCCCCGACAGGGCTCCTACGAGCAGTACTTC.

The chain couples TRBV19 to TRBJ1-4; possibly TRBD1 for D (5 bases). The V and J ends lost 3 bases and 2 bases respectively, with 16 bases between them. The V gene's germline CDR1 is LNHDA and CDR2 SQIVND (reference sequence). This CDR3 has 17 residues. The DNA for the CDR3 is TGTGCCAGTAGTATTCGGGGACGGAGATCGACTAATGAAAAACTGTTTTTT. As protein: CASSIRGRRSTNEKLFF.

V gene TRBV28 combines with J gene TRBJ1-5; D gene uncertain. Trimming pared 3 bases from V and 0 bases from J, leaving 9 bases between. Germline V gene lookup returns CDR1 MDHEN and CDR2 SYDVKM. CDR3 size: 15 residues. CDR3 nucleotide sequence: TGTGCCAGCAGTTTCTGGGGAGATAGCAATCAGCCCCAGCATTTT. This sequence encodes CASSFWGDSNQPQHF.

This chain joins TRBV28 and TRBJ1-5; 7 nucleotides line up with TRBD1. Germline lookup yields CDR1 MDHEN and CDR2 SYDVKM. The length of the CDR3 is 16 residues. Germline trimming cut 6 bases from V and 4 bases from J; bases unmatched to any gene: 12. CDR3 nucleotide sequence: TGTGCCAGCAGCTTCCCCACGACAGGGATAAATCAGCCCCAGCATTTT. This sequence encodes CASSFPTTGINQPQHF.

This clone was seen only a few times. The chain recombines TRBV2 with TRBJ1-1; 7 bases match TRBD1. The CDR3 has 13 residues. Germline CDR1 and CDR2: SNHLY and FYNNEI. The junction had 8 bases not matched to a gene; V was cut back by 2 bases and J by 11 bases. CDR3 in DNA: TGTGCCAGCAGTGAATCGGCAGGGGGGGATGCTTTCTTT. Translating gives CASSESAGGDAFF.

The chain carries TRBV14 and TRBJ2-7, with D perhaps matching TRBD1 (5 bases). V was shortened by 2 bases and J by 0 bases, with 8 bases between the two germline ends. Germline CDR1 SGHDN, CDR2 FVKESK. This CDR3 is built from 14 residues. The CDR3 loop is CASSQKGPSYEQYF. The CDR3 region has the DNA TGTGCCAGCAGCCAAAAGGGGCCCTCCTACGAGCAGTACTTC.

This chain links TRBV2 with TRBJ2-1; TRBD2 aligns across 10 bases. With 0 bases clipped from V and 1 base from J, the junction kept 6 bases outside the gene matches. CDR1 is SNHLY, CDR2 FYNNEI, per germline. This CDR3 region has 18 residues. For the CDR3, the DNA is TGTGCCAGCAGTGAAGCAGGTATAGCGGGAGGTTCCTACAATGAGCAGTTCTTC. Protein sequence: CASSEAGIAGGSYNEQFF.

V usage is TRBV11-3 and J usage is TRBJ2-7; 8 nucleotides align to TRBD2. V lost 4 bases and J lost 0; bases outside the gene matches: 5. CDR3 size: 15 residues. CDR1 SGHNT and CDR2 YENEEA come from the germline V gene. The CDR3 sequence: CASSYGGESSYEQYF. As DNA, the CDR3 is TGTGCCAGCAGCTACGGGGGGGAAAGCTCCTACGAGCAGTACTTC.

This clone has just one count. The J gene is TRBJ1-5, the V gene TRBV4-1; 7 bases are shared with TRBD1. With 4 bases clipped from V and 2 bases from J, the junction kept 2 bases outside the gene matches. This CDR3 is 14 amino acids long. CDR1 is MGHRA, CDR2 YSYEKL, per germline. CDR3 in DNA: TGCGCCAGCAGCCTCAGGGGGGGCAATCAGCCCCAGCATTTT. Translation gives CASSLRGGNQPQHF.

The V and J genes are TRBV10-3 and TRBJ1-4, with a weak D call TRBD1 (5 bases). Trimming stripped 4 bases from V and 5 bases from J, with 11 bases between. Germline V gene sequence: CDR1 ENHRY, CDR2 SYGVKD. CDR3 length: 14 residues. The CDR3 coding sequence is TGTGCCATCAGTGGAGGACAACCCAATGAAAAACTGTTTTTT. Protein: CAISGGQPNEKLFF.

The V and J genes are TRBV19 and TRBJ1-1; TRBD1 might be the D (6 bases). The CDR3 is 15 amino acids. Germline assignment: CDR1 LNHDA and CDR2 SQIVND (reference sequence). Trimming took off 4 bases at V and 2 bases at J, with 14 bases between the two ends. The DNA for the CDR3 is TGTGCCAGTAGTAAGGGGGGACCGCGTAACACTGAAGCTTTCTTT. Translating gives CASSKGGPRNTEAFF.

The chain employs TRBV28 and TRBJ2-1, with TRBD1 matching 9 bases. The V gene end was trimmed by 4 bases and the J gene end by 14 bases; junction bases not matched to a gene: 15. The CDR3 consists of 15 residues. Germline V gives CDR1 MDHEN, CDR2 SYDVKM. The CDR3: CASSSSGTGFLREFF. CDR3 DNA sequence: TGTGCCAGCAGTTCGTCCGGGACAGGGTTTCTCCGGGAGTTCTTC.

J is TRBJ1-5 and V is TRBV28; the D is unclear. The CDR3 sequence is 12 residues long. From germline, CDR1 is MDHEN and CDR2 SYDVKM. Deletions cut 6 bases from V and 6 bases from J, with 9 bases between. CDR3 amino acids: CASRNLGQPQHF. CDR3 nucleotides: TGTGCCAGCAGAAACCTAGGTCAGCCCCAGCATTTT.

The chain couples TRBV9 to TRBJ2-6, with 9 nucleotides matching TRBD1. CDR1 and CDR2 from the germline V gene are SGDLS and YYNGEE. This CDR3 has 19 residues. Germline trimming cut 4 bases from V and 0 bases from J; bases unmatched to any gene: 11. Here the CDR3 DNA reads TGTGCCAGCAGCCCCCCCCGGGACAGGGCCTTCTCTGGGGCCAACGTCCTGACTTTC. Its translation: CASSPPRDRAFSGANVLTF.

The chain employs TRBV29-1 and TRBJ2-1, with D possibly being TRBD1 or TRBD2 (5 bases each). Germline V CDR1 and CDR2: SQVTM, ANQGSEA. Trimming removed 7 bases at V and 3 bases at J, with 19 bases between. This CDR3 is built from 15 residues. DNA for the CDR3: TGCAGCGCAAATTCAGGGAGATTAGGCTACAATGAGCAGTTCTTC. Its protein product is CSANSGRLGYNEQFF.

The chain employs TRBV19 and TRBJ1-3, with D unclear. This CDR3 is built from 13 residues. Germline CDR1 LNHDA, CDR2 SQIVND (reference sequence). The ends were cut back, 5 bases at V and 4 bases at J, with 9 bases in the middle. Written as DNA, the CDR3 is TGTGCCAGTAGTTCTCGGCACGGAAACACCATATATTTT. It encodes CASSSRHGNTIYF.

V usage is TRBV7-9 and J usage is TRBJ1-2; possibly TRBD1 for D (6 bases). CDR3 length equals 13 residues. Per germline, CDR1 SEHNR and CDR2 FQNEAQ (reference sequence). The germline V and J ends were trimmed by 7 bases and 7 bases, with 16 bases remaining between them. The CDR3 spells CASNEGQWLGYTF. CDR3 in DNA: TGTGCCAGCAACGAAGGACAGTGGCTTGGCTACACCTTC.

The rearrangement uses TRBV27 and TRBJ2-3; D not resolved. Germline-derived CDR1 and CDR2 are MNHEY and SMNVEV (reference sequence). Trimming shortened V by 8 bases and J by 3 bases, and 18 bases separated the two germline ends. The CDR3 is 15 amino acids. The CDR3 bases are TGTGCCAGCCGTTGGTCATACAGTTCAACAGATACGCAGTATTTT. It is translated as CASRWSYSSTDTQYF.